The next 12 T cell receptor beta chains were all read from a single sample in a study of T-cell memory formation after mild COVID-19. TCRdb used MiXCR to reprocess the 5' RACE reads, holding one entry per CDR3 protein. The table lists more than 110,000 distinct CDR3 sequences, almost 25% of them singletons, with approximately 25% in the top ten. Source material: PBMCs or a T cell subset sorted from them (not recorded which). These TCRs come from an adult woman who had mild COVID-19 (a few samples of this study predate the infection). Cell type and time point are not known.

The chain links TRBV7-6 to TRBJ1-1, with 7 bases fitting TRBD1. Germline loops: CDR1 SGHVS, CDR2 FNYEAQ. The V gene end was trimmed by 4 bases and the J gene end by 0 bases; junction bases not matched to a gene: 5. The CDR3 has 15 residues. The CDR3 protein is CASSSPTGMNTEAFF. In nucleotides, the CDR3 is TGTGCCAGCAGCTCCCCGACAGGGATGAACACTGAAGCTTTCTTT.

This clonotype has only a few counts. V and J are TRBV4-3 and TRBJ2-7; D might be TRBD2 (6 bases). Trimming cost V 3 bases and J 7 bases, with 22 bases left between them. The CDR3 is made up of 16 amino acids. Germline CDR1 and CDR2: LGHNA and YSLEER. Written as DNA, the CDR3 is TGCGCCAGCAGCCATGGGACGGGACTTACCTCGGGGGAGCAGTACTTC. Translated: CASSHGTGLTSGEQYF.

This clonotype was observed a few times. CDR3 bases: TGTGCCACCAGTGATTTGGAGTTAGTTGAGCAGTTCTTC. It is translated as CATSDLELVEQFF. The chain is built from TRBV24-1 and TRBJ2-1; D is unclear. The V gene lost 0 bases and the J gene lost 9 bases, with 8 bases spanning the gap. This CDR3 contains 13 residues. Germline CDR1 and CDR2: KGHDR and SFDVKD.

This clonotype has just a few counts. The chain has TRBV7-6 and TRBJ2-1, with TRBD2 matching 10 bases. Germline loops: CDR1 SGHVS, CDR2 FNYEAQ. CDR3 length: 15 residues. The trim removed 5 bases at V and 5 bases at J, leaving 6 bases unmatched. CDR3 in amino acids: CASSPAGGQNNEQFF. CDR3 nucleotide sequence: TGTGCCAGCAGCCCAGCGGGAGGGCAAAACAATGAGCAGTTCTTC.

This clonotype was seen a handful of times. V gene TRBV2 combines with J gene TRBJ2-1; D may match TRBD1 or TRBD2 (5 bases each). CDR1 is SNHLY, CDR2 FYNNEI, per germline. The CDR3 loop spans 14 amino acids. With 5 bases removed from V and 9 bases from J, the gap between germline ends came to 17 bases. The CDR3 loop reads CASSNDLNGAEQFF. In nucleotides, the CDR3 is TGTGCCAGCAGTAACGACCTAAACGGGGCTGAGCAGTTCTTC.

The J gene is TRBJ1-1, the V gene TRBV25-1; D not resolved. The V gene lost 1 base and the J gene lost 1 base, with 7 bases spanning the gap. The CDR3 has 14 residues. CDR1 is MGHDK and CDR2 is SYGVNS in the germline V gene. CDR3 protein: CASSEWAENTEAFF. The CDR3 DNA reads as TGTGCCAGCAGTGAATGGGCGGAGAACACTGAAGCTTTCTTT. Full variable domain (rest looked up from reference TRBV25-1 and TRBJ1-1): EADIYQTPRYLVIGTGKKITLECSQTMGHDKMYWYQQDPGMELHLIHYSYGVNSTEKGDLSSESTVSRIRTEHFPLTLESARPSHTSQYLCASSEWAENTEAFFGQGTRLTVV.

There are a few counts of this clonotype. The chain carries TRBV29-1 and TRBJ1-1, with D unresolved. The CDR3 covers 13 residues. Germline CDR1 is SQVTM and CDR2 is ANQGSEA. Trimming took 1 base from V and 6 from J, leaving 12 bases between them. The CDR3 coding sequence is TGCAGCGTTGAAGGAGATCCCAACGCTGAAGCTTTCTTT. Protein sequence: CSVEGDPNAEAFF. The full variable domain, in which reference TRBV29-1 and TRBJ1-1 provide the parts outside the CDR3, is SAVISQKPSRDICQRGTSLTIQCQVDSQVTMMFWYRQQPGQSLTLIATANQGSEATYESGFVIDKFPISRPNLTFSTLTVSNMSPEDSSIYLCSVEGDPNAEAFFGQGTRLTVV.

This clonotype has only a few counts. CDR3 DNA sequence: TGTGCCAGCAGTTCCCTACGACAGGACCCTATGAACACTGAAGCTTTCTTT. Protein sequence: CASSSLRQDPMNTEAFF. The chain joins TRBV12-3 or TRBV12-4 to TRBJ1-1, with D maybe TRBD1 (6 bases). Deletions cut 4 bases from V and 0 bases from J, with 18 bases between. The CDR3 extends over 17 amino acids.

The gene calls are TRBV7-3 and TRBJ2-7; 7 nucleotides agree with TRBD2. The trim removed 6 bases at V and 2 bases at J, leaving 7 bases unmatched. The CDR3 spans 14 residues. In germline, CDR1 is SGHTA, CDR2 FQGTGA. The CDR3 DNA is TGTGCCAGCAGTTTGGCGGGGGAGACCTACGAGCAGTACTTC. The encoded protein is CASSLAGETYEQYF.

V usage is TRBV20-1 and J usage is TRBJ2-1; 16 nucleotides line up with TRBD2. With 0 bases clipped from V and 8 bases from J, the junction kept 10 bases outside the gene matches. Germline CDR1 is DFQATT and CDR2 is SNEGSKA (reference sequence). The CDR3 runs to 18 residues. CDR3 amino acids: CSARDLGTSGRALDEQFF. The CDR3 coding sequence is TGCAGTGCTAGAGACTTAGGGACTAGCGGGAGGGCCCTGGATGAGCAGTTCTTC.

The chain employs TRBV4-3 and TRBJ2-1; 9 positions match TRBD2. CDR1 and CDR2 (germline): LGHNA, YSLEER. With 5 bases clipped from V and 3 bases from J, the junction kept 2 bases outside the gene matches. The CDR3 contains 14 residues. The CDR3 protein is CASSVREGYNEQFF. CDR3 coding DNA: TGCGCCAGCAGCGTGCGGGAGGGCTACAATGAGCAGTTCTTC.

V usage is TRBV20-1 and J usage is TRBJ2-1; TRBD1 is a possible D gene (5 bases). This CDR3 is 12 amino acids long. V lost 6 bases and J lost 3, with 9 bases in between. Per germline, CDR1 DFQATT and CDR2 SNEGSKA (reference sequence). The CDR3 loop reads CSALGHYNEQFF. CDR3 DNA: TGCAGTGCCCTAGGACACTACAATGAGCAGTTCTTC.